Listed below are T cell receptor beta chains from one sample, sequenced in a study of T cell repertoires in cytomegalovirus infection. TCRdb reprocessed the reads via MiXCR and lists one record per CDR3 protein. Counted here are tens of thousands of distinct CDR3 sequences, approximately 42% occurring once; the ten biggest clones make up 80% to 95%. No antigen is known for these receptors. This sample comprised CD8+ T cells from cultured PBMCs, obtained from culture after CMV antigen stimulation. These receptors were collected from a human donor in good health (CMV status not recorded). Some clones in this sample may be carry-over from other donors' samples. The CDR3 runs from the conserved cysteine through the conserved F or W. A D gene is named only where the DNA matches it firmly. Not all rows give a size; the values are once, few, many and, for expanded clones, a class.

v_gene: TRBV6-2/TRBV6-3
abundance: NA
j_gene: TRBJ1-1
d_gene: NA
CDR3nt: TGTGCCAGCAGTTACTCGCCAAATGAAGCTTTCTTT
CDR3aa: CASSYSPNEAFF

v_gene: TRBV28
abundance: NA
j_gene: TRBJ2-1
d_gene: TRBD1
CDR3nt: TGTGCCAGCGGTCTTAAGGTTGGGACAGGCCCTAATGAGCAGTTCTTC
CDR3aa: CASGLKVGTGPNEQFF

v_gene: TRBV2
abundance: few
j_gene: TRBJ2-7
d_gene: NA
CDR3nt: TGTGCCAGCAGTGAAGTACCCGGGGCAGGAGAGTACGAGCAGTACTTC
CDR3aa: CASSEVPGAGEYEQYF

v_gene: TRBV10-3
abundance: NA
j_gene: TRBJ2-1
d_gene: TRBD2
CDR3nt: TGTGCCATCAGTGAGATGTGGGGGGGTGTGGGCAATGAGCAGTTCTTC
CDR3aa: CAISEMWGGVGNEQFF

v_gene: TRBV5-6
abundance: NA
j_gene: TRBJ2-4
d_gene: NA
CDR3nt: TGTGCCAGCAGCGGGATTCCCGGGACGGGGGCGAATCGGAGCATTCAGTACTTC
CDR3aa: CASSGIPGTGANRSIQYF

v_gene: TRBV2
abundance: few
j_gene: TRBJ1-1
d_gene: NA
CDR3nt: TGTGCCAGCAGCGATGACAGCACTGAAGCTTTCTTT
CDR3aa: CASSDDSTEAFF

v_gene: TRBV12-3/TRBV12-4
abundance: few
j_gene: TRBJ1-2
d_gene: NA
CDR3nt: TGTGCCAGCAGCCAAATGCTCTACGGGGACTATGGCTACACCTTC
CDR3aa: CASSQMLYGDYGYTF

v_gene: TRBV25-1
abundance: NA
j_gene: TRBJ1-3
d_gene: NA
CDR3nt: TGTGCCAGCAGTGAATATGGGCAGGGCTCTGGAAACACCATATATTTT
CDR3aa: CASSEYGQGSGNTIYF

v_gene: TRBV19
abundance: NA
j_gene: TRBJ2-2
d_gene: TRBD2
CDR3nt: TGTGCCAGTGGCTACGGGGGGACCGGGGAGCTGTTTTTT
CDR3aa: CASGYGGTGELFF

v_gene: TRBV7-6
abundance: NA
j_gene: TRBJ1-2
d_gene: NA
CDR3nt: TGTGCCAGCAGCTTAGCCGGGGCCTCGACCTATGGCTACACCTTC
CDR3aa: CASSLAGASTYGYTF

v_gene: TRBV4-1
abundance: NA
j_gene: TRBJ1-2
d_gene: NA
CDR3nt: TGCGCCAGCAGCCAAGAGATTAGGCGGACCGACTACTATGGCTACACCTTC
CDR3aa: CASSQEIRRTDYYGYTF

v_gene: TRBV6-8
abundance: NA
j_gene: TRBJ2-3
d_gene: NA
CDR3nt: TGTGCCAGCAGTTACTCGGGGGGCCAATTGGATACGCAGTATTTT
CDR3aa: CASSYSGGQLDTQYF

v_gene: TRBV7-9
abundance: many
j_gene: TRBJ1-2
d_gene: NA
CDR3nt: TGTGCCAGCAGGCCCACAGGTGAACTCTATGGCTACACCTTC
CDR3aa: CASRPTGELYGYTF

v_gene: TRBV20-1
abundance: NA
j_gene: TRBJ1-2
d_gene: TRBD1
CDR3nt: TGCAGTGCCCCGACAGGGACCTATGGCTACACCTTC
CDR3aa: CSAPTGTYGYTF

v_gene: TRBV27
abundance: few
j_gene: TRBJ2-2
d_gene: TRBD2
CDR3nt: TGTGCCAGCAGTTTGGCCGGACTAGCGGCGAACACCGGGGAGCTGTTTTTT
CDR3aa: CASSLAGLAANTGELFF

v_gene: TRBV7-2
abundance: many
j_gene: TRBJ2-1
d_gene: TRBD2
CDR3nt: TGTGCCAGCAGCCGGGGTAGCGGGGGGCAATACAATGAGCAGTTCTTC
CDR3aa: CASSRGSGGQYNEQFF

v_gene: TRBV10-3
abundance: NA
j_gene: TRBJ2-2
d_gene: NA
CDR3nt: TGTGCCATCAGTGAGGCGGCTAGTCCCGGGGAGCTGTTTTTT
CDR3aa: CAISEAASPGELFF

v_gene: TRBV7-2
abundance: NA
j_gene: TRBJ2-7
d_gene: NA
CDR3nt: TGTGCCAGCAGCTTAGCACGTGACTACGAGCAGTACTTC
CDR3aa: CASSLARDYEQYF

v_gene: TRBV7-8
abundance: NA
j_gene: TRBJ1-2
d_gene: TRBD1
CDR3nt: TGTGCCAGCAGCTTCAGACAGGGCGGCGGCTATGGCTACACCTTC
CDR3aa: CASSFRQGGGYGYTF

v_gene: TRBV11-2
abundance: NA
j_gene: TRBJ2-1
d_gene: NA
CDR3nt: TGTGCCAGCAGCTTAGATCCCTCTGATGGGGAGCAGTTCTTC
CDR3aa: CASSLDPSDGEQFF

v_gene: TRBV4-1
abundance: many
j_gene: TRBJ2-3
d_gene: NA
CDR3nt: TGCGCCAGCAGCCAAGATCCACTTATCATTGGCGGATCTCTCCTAAAGACAGATACGCAGTATTTT
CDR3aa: CASSQDPLIIGGSLLKTDTQYF

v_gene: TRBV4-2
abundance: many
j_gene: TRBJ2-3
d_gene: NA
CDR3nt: TGTGCCAGCAGCCAAGACGAGGGAAGCACAGATACGCAGTATTTT
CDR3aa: CASSQDEGSTDTQYF

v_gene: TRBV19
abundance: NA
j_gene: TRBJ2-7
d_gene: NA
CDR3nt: TGTGCCAGTAGTGCCATGCCAGGGTACGAGCAGTACTTC
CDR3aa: CASSAMPGYEQYF

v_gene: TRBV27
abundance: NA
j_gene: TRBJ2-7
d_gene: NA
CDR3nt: TGTGCCAGCAGTTTACCGGGCTACGAGCAGTACTTC
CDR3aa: CASSLPGYEQYF

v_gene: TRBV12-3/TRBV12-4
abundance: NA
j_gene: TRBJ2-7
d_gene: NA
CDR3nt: TGTGCCAGCAGTTTACCGCCGATAGGGAGCTCCTACGAGCAGTACTTC
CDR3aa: CASSLPPIGSSYEQYF

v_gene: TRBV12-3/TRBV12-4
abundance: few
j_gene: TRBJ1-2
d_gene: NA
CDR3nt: TGTGCCAGCAGTTTCGGGCAGGCCTATGGCTACACCTTC
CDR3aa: CASSFGQAYGYTF

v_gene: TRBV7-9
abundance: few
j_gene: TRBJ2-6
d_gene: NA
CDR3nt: TGTGCCAGCAGCCCCGCTGGGGCCAACGTCCTGACTTTC
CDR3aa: CASSPAGANVLTF

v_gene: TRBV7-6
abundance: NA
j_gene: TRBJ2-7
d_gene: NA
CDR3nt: TGTGCCAGCAGCTTAGGATGGGGGGGCTTTAGCTCCTACGAGCAGTACTTC
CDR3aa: CASSLGWGGFSSYEQYF

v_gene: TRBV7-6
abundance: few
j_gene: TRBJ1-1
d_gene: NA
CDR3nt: TGTGCCAGCAGCTTAGGGGGGCCCAAAAGCACTGAAGCTTTCTTT
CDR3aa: CASSLGGPKSTEAFF

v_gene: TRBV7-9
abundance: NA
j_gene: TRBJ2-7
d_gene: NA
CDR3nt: TGTGCCAGCAGCTCATTCGGGGCCGCATCCTACGAGCAGTACTTC
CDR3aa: CASSSFGAASYEQYF

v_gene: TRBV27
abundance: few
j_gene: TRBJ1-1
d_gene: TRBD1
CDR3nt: TGTGCCAGCATAACGACAGGGGCAGACACTGAAGCTTTCTTT
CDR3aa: CASITTGADTEAFF

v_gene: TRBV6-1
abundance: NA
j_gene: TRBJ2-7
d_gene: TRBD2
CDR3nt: TGTGCCAGCAGTGAAGCGCTAGCGGAGAACTCCTACGAGCAGTACTTC
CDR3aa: CASSEALAENSYEQYF

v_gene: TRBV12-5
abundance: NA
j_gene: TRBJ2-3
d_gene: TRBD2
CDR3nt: TGTGCTACCTCCCTCCGGGGGGGCCGGGATACGCAGTATTTT
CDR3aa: CATSLRGGRDTQYF

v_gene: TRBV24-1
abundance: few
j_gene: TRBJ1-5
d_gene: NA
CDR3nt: TGTGCCACCAGTAAGGCAGGAAACAATCAGCCCCAGCATTTT
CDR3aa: CATSKAGNNQPQHF

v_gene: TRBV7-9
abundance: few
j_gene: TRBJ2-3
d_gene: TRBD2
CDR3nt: TGTGCCAGCAGCCTGGACGGGGGGAATACGCAGTATTTT
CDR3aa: CASSLDGGNTQYF

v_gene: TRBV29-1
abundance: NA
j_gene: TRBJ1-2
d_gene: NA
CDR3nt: TGCAGCGTTTCTACCGGAGAAGGCTACACCTTC
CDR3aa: CSVSTGEGYTF

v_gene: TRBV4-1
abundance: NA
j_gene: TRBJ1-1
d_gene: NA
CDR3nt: TGCGCCAGCAGCCTGTCGTCTGAGGGTCGTACTGAAGCTTTCTTT
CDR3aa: CASSLSSEGRTEAFF

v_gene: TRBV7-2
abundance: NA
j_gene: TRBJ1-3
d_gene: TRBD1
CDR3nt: TGTGCCAGCAGCCACCGGGACAGGGGTGCGGACACCATATATTTT
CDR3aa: CASSHRDRGADTIYF

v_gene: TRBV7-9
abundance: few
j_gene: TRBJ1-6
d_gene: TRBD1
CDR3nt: TGTGCCAGCAGCTTTCCGGGACAGTATAATTCACCCCTCCACTTT
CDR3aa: CASSFPGQYNSPLHF

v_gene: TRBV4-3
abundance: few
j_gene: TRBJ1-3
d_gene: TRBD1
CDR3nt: TGCGCCAGCAGCCCGGGGACAGGCTCTGGAAACACCATATATTTT
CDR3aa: CASSPGTGSGNTIYF

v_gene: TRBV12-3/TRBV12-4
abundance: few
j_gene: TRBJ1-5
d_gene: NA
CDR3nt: TGTGCCAGCACCGTAGACGGCAGTTATAGCAATCAGCCCCAGCATTTT
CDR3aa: CASTVDGSYSNQPQHF

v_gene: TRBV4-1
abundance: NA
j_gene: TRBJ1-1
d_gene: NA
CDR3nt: TGCGCCAGCAGCCAAGGTGGAGGGTTGAACACTGAAGCTTTCTTT
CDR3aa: CASSQGGGLNTEAFF

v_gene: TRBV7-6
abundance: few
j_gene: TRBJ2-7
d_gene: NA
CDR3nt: TGTGCCAGCAGCTTATCTCCGGGGGTAGGCTCCTACGAGCAGTACTTC
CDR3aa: CASSLSPGVGSYEQYF

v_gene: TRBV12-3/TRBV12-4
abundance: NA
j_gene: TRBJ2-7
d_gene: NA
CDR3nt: TGTGCCAGCAGTTTCTCGGGACGCTCCTACGAGCAGTACTTC
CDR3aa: CASSFSGRSYEQYF

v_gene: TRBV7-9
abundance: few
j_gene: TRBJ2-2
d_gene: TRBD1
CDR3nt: TGTGCCAGCAGCATAGTTCCGGGACAGGGTTATAAAAACACCGGGGAGCTGTTTTTT
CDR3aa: CASSIVPGQGYKNTGELFF

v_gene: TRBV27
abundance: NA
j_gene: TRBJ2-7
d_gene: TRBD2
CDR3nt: TGTGCCAGCAGTTTTAGCGGGACGGGTTACGAGCAGTACTTC
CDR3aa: CASSFSGTGYEQYF

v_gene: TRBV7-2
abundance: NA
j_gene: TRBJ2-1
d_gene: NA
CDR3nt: TGTGCCAGCAGCAACGACTACAATGAGCAGTTCTTC
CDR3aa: CASSNDYNEQFF

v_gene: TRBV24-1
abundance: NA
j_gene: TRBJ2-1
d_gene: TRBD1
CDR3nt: TGTGCCACCAGTCCGGGACAGAACAATGAGCAGTTCTTC
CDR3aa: CATSPGQNNEQFF

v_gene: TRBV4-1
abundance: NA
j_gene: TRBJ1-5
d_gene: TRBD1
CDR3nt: TGCGCCAGCAGCCAGGCCACAGGGGCCACTCAGCCCCAGCATTTT
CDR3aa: CASSQATGATQPQHF

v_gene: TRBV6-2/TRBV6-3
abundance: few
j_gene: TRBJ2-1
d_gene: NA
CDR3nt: TGTGCCAGCAGTTATCTCCGGACGGGACACGTCTCCAATGAGCAGTTCTTC
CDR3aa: CASSYLRTGHVSNEQFF

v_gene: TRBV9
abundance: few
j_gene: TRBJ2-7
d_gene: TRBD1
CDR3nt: TGTGCCAGCAGCCCCGGGACAGGGAGCTACGAGCAGTACTTC
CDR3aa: CASSPGTGSYEQYF

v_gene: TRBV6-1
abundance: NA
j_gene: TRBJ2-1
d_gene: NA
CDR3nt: TGTGCCAGCCGGGGGGCGGTGGGCTACAATGAGCAGTTCTTC
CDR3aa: CASRGAVGYNEQFF

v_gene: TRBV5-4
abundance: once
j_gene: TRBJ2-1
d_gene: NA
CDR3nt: TGTGCCAGCAGCCTCAGCCACCTTACGCGGAGAAATGAGCAGTTCTTC
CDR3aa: CASSLSHLTRRNEQFF

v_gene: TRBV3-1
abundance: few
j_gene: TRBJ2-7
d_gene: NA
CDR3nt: TGTGCCAGCAGCCAAGGCCTTAACTCCTACGAGCAGTACTTC
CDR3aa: CASSQGLNSYEQYF